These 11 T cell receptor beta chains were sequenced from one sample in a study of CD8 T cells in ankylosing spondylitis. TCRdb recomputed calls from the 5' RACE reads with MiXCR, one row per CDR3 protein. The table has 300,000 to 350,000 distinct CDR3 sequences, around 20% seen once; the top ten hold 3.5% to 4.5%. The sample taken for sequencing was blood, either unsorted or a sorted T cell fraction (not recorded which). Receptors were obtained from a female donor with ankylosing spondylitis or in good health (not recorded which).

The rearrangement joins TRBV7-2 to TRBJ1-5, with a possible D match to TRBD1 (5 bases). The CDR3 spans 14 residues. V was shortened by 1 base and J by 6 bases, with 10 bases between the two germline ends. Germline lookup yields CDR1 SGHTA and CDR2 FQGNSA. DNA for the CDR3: TGTGCCAGCAGCTTAGTGGGGGAGGGTCAGCCCCAGCATTTT. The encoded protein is CASSLVGEGQPQHF. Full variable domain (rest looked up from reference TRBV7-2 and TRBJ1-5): GAGVSQSPSNKVTEKGKDVELRCDPISGHTALYWYRQSLGQGLEFLIYFQGNSAPDKSGLPSDRFSAERTGGSVSTLTIQRTQQEDSAVYLCASSLVGEGQPQHFGDGTRLSIL.

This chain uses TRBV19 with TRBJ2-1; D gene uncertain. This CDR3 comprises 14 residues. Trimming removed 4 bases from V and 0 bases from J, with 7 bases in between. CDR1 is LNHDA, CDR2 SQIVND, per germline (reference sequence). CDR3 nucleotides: TGTGCCAGTAGTAATCTTAGCTCCTACAATGAGCAGTTCTTC. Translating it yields CASSNLSSYNEQFF.

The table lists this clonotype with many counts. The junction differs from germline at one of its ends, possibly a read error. The CDR3 DNA is TGTGCCAGCTCATCGGACAGCTATGGCTACACCTTC. Residues: CASSSDSYGYTF. The V and J genes are TRBV5-1 and TRBJ1-2; D is perhaps TRBD1 (6 bases). Looked up from germline, CDR1 is SGHRS and CDR2 is YFSETQ. This CDR3 is built from 12 residues.

This CDR3 is CASSPSSGELFF. CDR3 bases: TGTGCCAGCAGCCCAAGCTCCGGGGAGCTGTTTTTT. This sequence joins TRBV12-3 or TRBV12-4 and TRBJ2-2; D unresolved. With 6 bases removed from V and 6 bases from J, the gap between germline ends came to 8 bases. The CDR3 sequence is 12 residues long.

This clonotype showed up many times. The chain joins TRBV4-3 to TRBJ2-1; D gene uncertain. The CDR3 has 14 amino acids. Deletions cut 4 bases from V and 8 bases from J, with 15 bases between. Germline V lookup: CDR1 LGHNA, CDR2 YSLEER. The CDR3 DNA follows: TGCGCCAGCAGCCGTGGCCTCCCGGGCGATGAGCAGTTCTTC. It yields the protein CASSRGLPGDEQFF.

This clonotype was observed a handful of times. CDR3 loop: CSVVGLAETDEQFF. Here the CDR3 DNA reads TGCAGTGTTGTAGGACTAGCGGAGACGGATGAGCAGTTCTTC. The chain links TRBV20-1 to TRBJ2-1; 10 bases match TRBD2. V shed 7 bases and J 8 bases; nucleotides not matched to a gene: 11. This CDR3 has 14 amino acids. In germline, CDR1 is DFQATT, CDR2 SNEGSKA (reference sequence).

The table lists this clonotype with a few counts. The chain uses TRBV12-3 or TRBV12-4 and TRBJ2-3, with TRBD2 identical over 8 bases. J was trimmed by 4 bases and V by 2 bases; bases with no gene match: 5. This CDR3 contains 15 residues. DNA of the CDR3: TGTGCCAGCAGTTTATCAGCGGGAGACGCAGATACGCAGTATTTT. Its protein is CASSLSAGDADTQYF.

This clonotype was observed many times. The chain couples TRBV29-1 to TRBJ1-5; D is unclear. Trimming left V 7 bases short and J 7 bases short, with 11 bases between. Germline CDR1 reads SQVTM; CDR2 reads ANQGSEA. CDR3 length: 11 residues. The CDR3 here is CSAGEQQPQHF. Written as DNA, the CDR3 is TGCAGCGCGGGTGAGCAGCAGCCCCAGCATTTT. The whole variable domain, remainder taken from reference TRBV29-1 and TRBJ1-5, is SAVISQKPSRDICQRGTSLTIQCQVDSQVTMMFWYRQQPGQSLTLIATANQGSEATYESGFVIDKFPISRPNLTFSTLTVSNMSPEDSSIYLCSAGEQQPQHFGDGTRLSIL.

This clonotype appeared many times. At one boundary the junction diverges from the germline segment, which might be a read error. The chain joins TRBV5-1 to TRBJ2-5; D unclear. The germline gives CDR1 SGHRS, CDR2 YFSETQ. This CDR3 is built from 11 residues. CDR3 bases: TGTGCCAGCAGTTCCCAGGAGACCCAGTACTTC. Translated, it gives CASSSQETQYF.

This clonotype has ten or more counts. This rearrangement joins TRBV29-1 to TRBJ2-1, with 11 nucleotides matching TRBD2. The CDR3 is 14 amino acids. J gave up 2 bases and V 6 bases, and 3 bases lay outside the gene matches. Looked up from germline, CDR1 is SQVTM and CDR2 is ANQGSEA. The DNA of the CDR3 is TGCAGCGTGCCGACTAGCGGGACCTACAATGAGCAGTTCTTC. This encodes CSVPTSGTYNEQFF.

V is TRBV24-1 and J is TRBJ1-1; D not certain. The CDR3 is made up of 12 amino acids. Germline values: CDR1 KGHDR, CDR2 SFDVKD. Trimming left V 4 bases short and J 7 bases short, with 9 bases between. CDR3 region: CATSESWGEAFF. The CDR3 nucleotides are TGTGCCACCAGTGAATCCTGGGGTGAAGCTTTCTTT.